The clone carrying this TCR beta chain was counted only a few times. Antigen specificity is unknown. Germline V gives CDR1 MDHEN, CDR2 SYDVKM. V lost 1 base and J lost 8; bases outside the gene matches: 12. CDR3 length: 16 residues. The entry originates in a study of cytomegalovirus exposure and HLA in healthy donors. Study context: Among about 179 million T cells, an earlier analysis found 117 million unique TCR beta sequences. The study's findings and limits: Upon later analysis, HLA-associated TCR beta chains proved more clonally expanded than other, equally common chains. In vitro confirmation showed three CMV-associated chains to be CMV antigen specific.

Both 60 Vbeta primers and 13 Jbeta primers went into the PCR. The method was immunoSEQ multiplex PCR; TCRdb's version includes in-frame clones alone and lacks a portion of them. The data show 99,000 or so clones, roughly 70% seen once. The rearrangement joins TRBV28 to TRBJ1-2; 8 bases match TRBD1. Source material: PBMCs. The receptor comes from a man aged 35 to 55 in good health and CMV-seronegative. The CDR3: CASSLLDGQGAWGYTF. CDR3 DNA: TGTGCCAGCAGTTTATTAGACGGGCAGGGGGCATGGGGCTACACCTTC.